A selection of T cell receptor beta chains follows, all from one sample in a study of blood T cell repertoires in COVID-19. Profiling relied on immunoSEQ multiplex PCR, and the TCRdb table lists in-frame clones only, not all of them. The top ten clones hold around 4.5% of a sample with around 450,000 clones, around 89% of them seen once. The sequenced material came from peripheral blood. Receptors originate from a woman aged 25 to 39 with acute or convalescent COVID-19. Each CDR3 is given with its conserved first and last residue. The D gene is left open where the match is weak. Clone size is not always given. Where it is, it says once, few, many or a class for expanded clones.

TRBJ2-1 TRBV28 . TRBD1 CASSRDRYSNEQFF TGTGCCAGCTCCCGGGACAGGTATTCCAATGAGCAGTTCTTC
TRBJ1-4 TRBV12-5 once . CASGLSGTNNEKLFF TGTGCTAGTGGTTTGTCCGGGACAAATAATGAAAAACTGTTTTTT
TRBJ2-7 TRBV6-5 . TRBD1 CASAHSGTGAYEQYF TGTGCCAGCGCCCACTCCGGGACAGGGGCGTACGAGCAGTACTTC
TRBJ2-5 TRBV5-8 . TRBD2 CASSLEAGDPNGETQYF TGTGCCAGCAGCTTGGAGGCGGGGGACCCAAATGGGGAGACCCAGTACTTC
TRBJ2-1 TRBV20-1 . TRBD2 CSASRGLAGGISSYNEQFF TGCAGTGCTAGTCGAGGACTAGCGGGGGGGATCAGCTCCTACAATGAGCAGTTCTTC
TRBJ1-4 TRBV2 . . CASSDPGSPKEKLFF TGTGCCAGCAGTGATCCGGGGTCCCCCAAAGAAAAACTGTTTTTT
TRBJ2-2 TRBV9 . . CASSPPNQADTGELFF TGTGCCAGCAGCCCCCCAAATCAAGCGGACACCGGGGAGCTGTTTTTT
TRBJ1-5 TRBV5-6 . . CASSDRHYNQPQHF TGTGCCAGCAGCGACAGGCATTACAATCAGCCCCAGCATTTT
TRBJ2-1 TRBV7-2 . TRBD1 CASSFTGTGGYDEQFF TGTGCCAGCAGCTTCACCGGGACAGGGGGCTATGATGAGCAGTTCTTC
TRBJ2-2 TRBV5-5 . . CASSPGAGPGTGELFF TGTGCCAGCAGCCCAGGGGCTGGGCCGGGAACCGGGGAGCTGTTTTTT
TRBJ1-2 TRBV10-3 . . CATRPTVENYGYTF TGTGCCACACGACCGACTGTTGAGAACTATGGCTACACCTTC
TRBJ2-5 TRBV27 . . CASSLSYGGGAVGKETQYF TGTGCCAGCAGTTTATCGTATGGTGGGGGGGCCGTTGGTAAAGAGACCCAGTACTTC
TRBJ2-7 TRBV13 . . CASTEGGDHEQYF TGTGCCAGCACCGAAGGGGGGGACCACGAGCAGTACTTC
TRBJ1-4 TRBV6-6 . TRBD1 CASSYVGTGSEKLFF TGTGCCAGCAGTTACGTCGGGACAGGGAGTGAAAAACTGTTTTTT
TRBJ2-5 TRBV9 . TRBD2 CASKGRGDEETQYF TGTGCCAGCAAAGGGCGGGGGGATGAAGAGACCCAGTACTTC
TRBJ2-7 TRBV5-6 . . CASSLGGRYEQYF TGTGCCAGCAGCTTGGGGGGCCGTTACGAGCAGTACTTC
TRBJ2-5 TRBV28 . TRBD2 CASSSRVSGVQETQYF TGTGCCAGCAGTTCCCGTGTTAGCGGGGTCCAAGAGACCCAGTACTTC
TRBJ1-5 TRBV19 . TRBD1 CATEQGAFGQPQHF TGTGCCACCGAACAGGGGGCGTTTGGCCAGCCCCAGCATTTT
TRBJ1-3 TRBV7-2 . . CASSLGGSGNTIYF TGTGCCAGCAGCTTGGGAGGCTCTGGAAACACCATATATTTT
TRBJ2-5 TRBV9 . . CASSVGERVGETQYF TGTGCCAGCAGCGTAGGTGAGAGGGTGGGAGAGACCCAGTACTTC
TRBJ1-2 TRBV5-8 once TRBD1 CASSSFRSQGAGYGYTF TGTGCCAGCAGCTCGTTCAGATCCCAGGGGGCGGGCTATGGCTACACCTTC
TRBJ1-2 TRBV7-6 . . CASSPIGQGTDGYTF TGTGCCAGCAGTCCAATAGGGCAGGGAACGGATGGCTACACCTTC
TRBJ2-2 TRBV29-1 . TRBD1 CSVEVQGVDTGELFF TGCAGCGTTGAGGTACAGGGGGTGGACACCGGGGAGCTGTTTTTT
TRBJ1-6 TRBV7-2 . TRBD1 CASSLKAGGGSPLHF TGTGCCAGCAGCTTAAAAGCAGGGGGCGGTTCACCCCTCCACTTT
TRBJ1-1 TRBV29-1 . TRBD1 CSVETGTGVPAAFF TGCAGCGTTGAAACCGGGACAGGGGTTCCCGCAGCTTTCTTT
TRBJ2-1 TRBV7-2 . TRBD2 CASSLTGTSGGYNEQFF TGTGCCAGCAGCCTAACCGGGACTAGCGGGGGTTACAATGAGCAGTTCTTC
TRBJ1-4 TRBV2 . TRBD1 CASSRQGGNEKLFF TGTGCCAGCAGCAGACAGGGTGGGAATGAAAAACTGTTTTTT
TRBJ1-2 TRBV9 . TRBD1 CASSVMTGGGLHGYTF TGTGCCAGCAGCGTTATGACAGGGGGCGGTCTGCATGGCTACACCTTC
TRBJ2-1 TRBV27 . . CASGRVNEQFF TGTGCCAGCGGCAGGGTCAATGAGCAGTTCTTC
TRBJ2-1 TRBV6-6 . TRBD1 CASSYGTDPYNEQFF TGTGCCAGCAGTTACGGGACAGATCCTTACAATGAGCAGTTCTTC
TRBJ2-7 TRBV7-2 . . CASSYGQGSYEQYF TGTGCCAGCAGCTATGGGCAGGGTAGCTACGAGCAGTACTTC
TRBJ1-6 TRBV3-1/TRBV3-2 . TRBD1 CASTRDRFNSPLHF TGTGCCAGCACCCGGGACAGATTTAATTCACCCCTCCACTTT
TRBJ2-1 TRBV30 . TRBD2 CAWSLSGEQFF TGTGCCTGGAGCCTTAGCGGGGAGCAGTTCTTC
TRBJ2-3 TRBV7-9 few . CASSLPWVGDTQYF TGTGCCAGCAGCTTACCATGGGTCGGGGATACGCAGTATTTT
TRBJ1-1 TRBV5-4 . . CASSFSGNTEAFF TGTGCCAGCAGCTTCTCAGGGAACACTGAAGCTTTCTTT
TRBJ2-1 TRBV28 . . CASSLIDEQFF TGTGCCAGCAGTTTAATAGATGAGCAGTTCTTC
TRBJ1-3 TRBV9 . TRBD1 CASKPGGSGNTIYF TGTGCCAGCAAGCCAGGGGGGTCTGGAAACACCATATATTTT
TRBJ2-7 TRBV10-2 . TRBD2 CASSWTSGGPYYEQYF TGCGCCAGCAGTTGGACTAGCGGGGGACCCTACTACGAGCAGTACTTC
TRBJ1-5 TRBV5-4 . TRBD1 CASSSGTGNQPQHF TGTGCCAGCAGCTCGGGGACAGGGAATCAGCCCCAGCATTTT
TRBJ1-1 TRBV4-1 . TRBD1 CASSHLTGGPEAFF TGCGCCAGCAGCCACTTAACAGGGGGCCCTGAAGCTTTCTTT
TRBJ1-6 TRBV7-8 few . CASSPQGNNSPLHF TGTGCCAGCAGCCCACAGGGAAATAATTCACCCCTCCACTTT
TRBJ1-1 TRBV10-2 . . CASSVANTEAFF TGCGCCAGCAGTGTAGCGAACACTGAAGCTTTCTTT
TRBJ2-7 TRBV5-4 . TRBD2 CASSLGLADSYEQYF TGTGCCAGCAGCTTGGGACTAGCGGACTCCTACGAGCAGTACTTC
TRBJ2-3 TRBV7-6 . TRBD2 CASSRLAGGVTDTQYF TGTGCCAGCAGTCGACTAGCGGGGGGTGTCACAGATACGCAGTATTTT
TRBJ2-1 TRBV10-1 . TRBD2 CASSPGGLQNEQFF TGCGCCAGCAGCCCGGGGGGGTTACAAAATGAGCAGTTCTTC
TRBJ1-1 TRBV10-1 . . CARRPFEASTEAFF TGCGCCAGAAGGCCCTTTGAGGCGTCCACTGAAGCTTTCTTT